This T cell receptor beta chain is drawn from a study of OX40 agonist ivuxolimab in advanced cancers. Study at large: Subjects had a mean age of around 60 years, with a range of about 20 to 85; around 80% were male. Whole-study findings and limits: Averaging showed that CD8+ T cells had more expanded clones than CD4+ did.

A remark on this clone: Its antigen is unknown.

The CDR3 runs 15 residues. The V gene's germline CDR1 is SGHAT and CDR2 FQNNGV. Trimming shortened V by 1 base and J by 1 base, and 10 bases separated the two germline ends. The method was immunoSEQ multiplex PCR; TCRdb's version includes in-frame clones alone and lacks a portion of them. The sample holds roughly 76,000 clones, around 90% seen once. The sequencing here drew on CD4+ or CD8+ T cells sorted from blood, taken in a trial of the OX40 agonist ivuxolimab. The TCR sequence derives from an adult with an advanced solid tumor such as melanoma, head and neck, liver or kidney cancer. This chain connects TRBV11-2 to TRBJ1-1; no clear D gene. CDR3 protein: CASSLGAVTNTEAFF. The CDR3 DNA reads TGTGCCAGCAGCTTAGGAGCGGTAACGAACACTGAAGCTTTCTTT.